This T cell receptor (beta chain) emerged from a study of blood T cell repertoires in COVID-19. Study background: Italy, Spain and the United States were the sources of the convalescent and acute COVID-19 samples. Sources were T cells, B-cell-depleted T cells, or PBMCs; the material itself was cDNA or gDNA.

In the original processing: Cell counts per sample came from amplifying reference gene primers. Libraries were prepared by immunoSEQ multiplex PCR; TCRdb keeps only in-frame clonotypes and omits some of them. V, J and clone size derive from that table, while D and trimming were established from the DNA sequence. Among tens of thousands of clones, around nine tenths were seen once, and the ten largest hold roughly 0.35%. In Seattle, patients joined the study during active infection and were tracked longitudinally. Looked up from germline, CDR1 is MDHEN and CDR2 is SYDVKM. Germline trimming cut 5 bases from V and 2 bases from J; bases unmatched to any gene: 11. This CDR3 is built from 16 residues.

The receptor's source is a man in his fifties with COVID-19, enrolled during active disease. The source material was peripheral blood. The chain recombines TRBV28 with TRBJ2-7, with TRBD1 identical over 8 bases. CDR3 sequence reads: CASSTPGTGAPYEQYF. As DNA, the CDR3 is TGTGCCAGCAGTACGCCTGGGACAGGCGCTCCCTACGAGCAGTACTTC.